Listed here are 16 T cell receptor beta chains from one sample, sequenced in a study of T cell repertoires in cytomegalovirus infection. TCRdb re-called the reads through MiXCR, storing one row per CDR3 protein. The profile shows roughly 230,000 distinct CDR3 sequences, under 8.5% of them singletons. Sequencing input: PBMCs. These receptors all come from a human donor in good health (CMV status not recorded). Some clones in this sample may be carry-over from other donors' samples.

The table lists this clonotype with many counts. The V gene is TRBV27, the J gene TRBJ1-5; 9 nucleotides agree with TRBD1. V lost 5 bases to trimming and J lost 6 bases; unmatched junction nucleotides: 11. Per germline, CDR1 MNHEY and CDR2 SMNVEV (reference sequence). The CDR3 extends over 16 amino acids. The CDR3 here is CASSPFGQGRPQPQHF. The CDR3 region has the DNA TGTGCCAGCAGTCCCTTCGGACAGGGGAGACCTCAGCCCCAGCATTTT.

This clonotype was counted ten times or more. The CDR3 DNA reads as TGTGCCAGCAGCTTGATACATGAACCTATAGGTGGTAGCAATCAGCCCCAGCATTTT. Its translation: CASSLIHEPIGGSNQPQHF. The chain uses TRBV7-9 and TRBJ1-5; D remains ambiguous. V lost 3 bases and J lost 0, with 21 bases in between. Germline CDR1 is SEHNR and CDR2 is FQNEAQ (reference sequence). The CDR3 loop spans 19 amino acids.

In this sample, this clonotype turned up many times. CDR3 sequence reads: CASSLKAGNTEAFF. CDR3 DNA: TGTGCCAGCAGCTTAAAGGCAGGGAACACTGAAGCTTTCTTT. The rearrangement links TRBV7-2 to TRBJ1-1; D is uncertain. The CDR3 loop spans 14 amino acids. V was cut by 2 bases and J by 1 base, with 8 bases left in between. Germline CDR1 is SGHTA and CDR2 is FQGNSA.

This clonotype was counted ten times or more. The chain couples TRBV7-8 to TRBJ2-3; D is unresolved. The V and J ends lost 4 bases and 2 bases respectively, with 4 bases between them. CDR3 size: 12 residues. CDR1 is SGHVS, CDR2 FQNEAQ, per germline. This chain's CDR3 is CASSSFTDTQYF. The CDR3 DNA reads as TGTGCCAGCAGCTCATTCACAGATACGCAGTATTTT. Combining the CDR3 with reference TRBV7-8 and TRBJ2-3 gives the whole variable domain GAGVSQSPRYKVAKRGQDVALRCDPISGHVSLFWYQQALGQGPEFLTYFQNEAQLDKSGLPSDRFFAERPEGSVSTLKIQRTQQEDSAVYLCASSSFTDTQYFGPGTRLTVL.

The sample holds many counts of this clonotype. This chain links TRBV24-1 with TRBJ2-3; 8 bases line up with TRBD2. Germline CDR1 is KGHDR and CDR2 is SFDVKD. V was pared by 3 bases and J by 8 bases, with 12 bases of the junction left unmatched. The CDR3 consists of 16 residues. CDR3 amino acids: CATSDQTSDRAGTQYF. The CDR3 nucleotides read TGTGCCACCAGTGATCAGACTAGCGACCGCGCGGGTACGCAGTATTTT.

The chain has TRBV9 and TRBJ2-5; D might be TRBD2 (5 bases). The CDR3 loop spans 14 amino acids. Trimming shortened V by 3 bases and J by 2 bases, and 11 bases separated the two germline ends. The germline V gene has CDR1 SGDLS and CDR2 YYNGEE. CDR3 sequence reads: CASSGRAAQETQYF. The DNA for the CDR3 is TGTGCCAGCAGCGGAAGAGCGGCGCAAGAGACCCAGTACTTC.

This clonotype was found many times. The chain links TRBV7-2 to TRBJ2-7, with 8 bases aligning to TRBD1. CDR1 and CDR2 (germline): SGHTA, FQGNSA. The length of the CDR3 is 13 residues. V lost 4 bases and J lost 5; bases outside the gene matches: 4. This CDR3 is CASSWTGLDEQYF. DNA for the CDR3: TGTGCCAGCAGCTGGACAGGGTTAGACGAGCAGTACTTC.

This clonotype was seen only a few times. As DNA, the CDR3 is TGCAGTGCTAGGGTCACTAGCGGGGGGTTGTACAATGAGCAGTTCTTC. This gives the protein CSARVTSGGLYNEQFF. The chain has TRBV20-1 and TRBJ2-1; 12 bases are shared with TRBD2. Per the germline V gene, CDR1 is DFQATT and CDR2 is SNEGSKA (reference sequence). CDR3 size: 16 residues. V lost 3 bases to trimming and J lost 4 bases; unmatched junction nucleotides: 7.

In this sample, this clonotype turned up many times. The chain recombines TRBV6-2 or TRBV6-3 with TRBJ2-3, with D unresolved. V was clipped by 6 bases and J by 6 bases, with 10 bases between them. This CDR3 comprises 12 residues. Per the germline V gene, CDR1 is MNHEY and CDR2 is SVGEGT. CDR3 DNA: TGTGCCAGCAGCCGGGTCGTGGATACGCAGTATTTT. Amino acids: CASSRVVDTQYF.

This clonotype was observed many times. This chain uses TRBV2 with TRBJ1-2; weak D call: TRBD1 (5 bases). The CDR3 has 14 amino acids. Trimming removed 11 bases from V and 0 bases from J, with 16 bases in between. The V gene's germline CDR1 is SNHLY and CDR2 FYNNEI. The CDR3 is CAGRDARANYGYTF. The CDR3, as DNA: TGTGCCGGCCGGGACGCGCGCGCTAACTATGGCTACACCTTC.

Ten or more counts support this clonotype. This chain joins TRBV7-2 and TRBJ2-7; tentatively, D is TRBD1 or TRBD2 (5 bases each). The CDR3 has 14 residues. CDR1 is SGHTA, CDR2 FQGNSA, per germline. Trimming took off 5 bases at V and 1 base at J, with 12 bases between the two ends. The CDR3 coding sequence is TGTGCCAGCAGCCCATGGGGGTTGTCCTACGAGCAGTACTTC. Protein sequence: CASSPWGLSYEQYF.

This clonotype has at least ten counts. The J gene is TRBJ1-1, the V gene TRBV10-3, with D possibly matching TRBD1 (6 bases). Germline V gives CDR1 ENHRY, CDR2 SYGVKD. The CDR3 length is 14 residues. V was trimmed by 6 bases and J by 5 bases, leaving 16 bases between them. Written as DNA, the CDR3 is TGTGCCATCAGCCCGGGACAAGGGACTACTGAAGCTTTCTTT. Translated, it gives CAISPGQGTTEAFF.

This clonotype was seen many times. The chain has TRBV10-3 and TRBJ2-2; 10 bases align to TRBD2. V shed 10 bases, J shed 0 bases, and the junction held 11 bases outside the gene matches. This CDR3 is built from 17 residues. Looked up from germline, CDR1 is ENHRY and CDR2 is SYGVKD. The CDR3 nucleotides are TGTGCCACCACCCTGGCTAGCGGGGGACCGAACACCGGGGAGCTGTTTTTT. This gives the protein CATTLASGGPNTGELFF.

A note on this clonotype: Just one base apart from a much larger clone, this may be a read error. The chain recombines TRBV20-1 with TRBJ2-7; TRBD1 agrees at 9 bases. The CDR3 contains 13 residues. Germline CDR1 DFQATT, CDR2 SNEGSKA (reference sequence). The ends lost 6 bases at V and 3 bases at J; junction bases unmatched: 6. The CDR3 DNA reads TGCAGTGCCCGGGGACAGGGAAACTACGAGCAGTACTTC. Translated: CSARGQGNYEQYF.

This clonotype was counted many times. The rearrangement joins TRBV29-1 to TRBJ2-2, with a tentative D call TRBD2 (5 bases). Trimming left V 6 bases short and J 6 bases short, with 11 bases between. Germline CDR1 SQVTM, CDR2 ANQGSEA. The CDR3 consists of 12 residues. The CDR3 protein is CSVPVRAGELFF. The CDR3 DNA sequence: TGCAGCGTACCCGTGAGGGCCGGGGAGCTGTTTTTT.

This clonotype was found many times. The chain carries TRBV6-2 or TRBV6-3 and TRBJ2-7; maybe TRBD2 (5 bases). V lost 7 bases, J lost 6 bases, and 16 bases lay in between. CDR3 length: 13 amino acids. Germline V lookup: CDR1 MNHEY, CDR2 SVGEGT. The CDR3 loop is CASNKLGLSEQYF. DNA of the CDR3: TGTGCCAGCAACAAACTAGGATTAAGCGAGCAGTACTTC.